The T cell receptor (beta chain) described here comes from a study of cytomegalovirus exposure and HLA in healthy donors. The CDR3 has 13 amino acids. The germline V gene has CDR1 SGHVS and CDR2 FNYEAQ. The ends were cut back, 2 bases at V and 7 bases at J, with 12 bases in the middle. 13 Jbeta primers and 60 Vbeta primers were used for the PCR. This table comes from immunoSEQ multiplex PCR, and its TCRdb copy is limited to in-frame clones, with some not included. The sample has 130,000 to 150,000 clones; roughly four fifths are singletons. The sample taken for sequencing was PBMCs. The chain links TRBV7-6 to TRBJ2-7; D is perhaps TRBD1 (5 bases). The origin of this receptor is a woman aged 45 to 65 in good health and CMV-seronegative. This CDR3 reads CASSLPGSEEQYF. The CDR3 DNA sequence: TGTGCCAGCAGCTTACCAGGGTCTGAGGAGCAGTACTTC. Supplemented by reference TRBV7-6 and TRBJ2-7, the full variable domain reads GAGVSQSPRYKVTKRGQDVALRCDPISGHVSLYWYRQALGQGPEFLTYFNYEAQQDKSGLPNDRFSAERPEGSISTLTIQRTEQRDSAMYRCASSLPGSEEQYFGPGTRLTVT.